The clone carrying this TCR beta chain was observed a few times. Documented time point: patch test 1, 2 weeks after DPC sensitization. As for treatment: therapeutic diphenylcyclopropenone sensitization with weekly scalp DPC. The sample originates from a study of human T cells and chemical hapten exposure. Each CDR3 protein is one row after TCRdb ran MiXCR on the RACE reads. The sample has about 69,000 distinct CDR3 sequences, around a third seen once. Between the trimmed V and J ends, which lost 0 bases and 4 bases, there was a span of 19 bases. CDR3 size: 17 residues. The sequenced sample was whole blood, obtained in connection with sensitization to the hapten diphenylcyclopropenone (DPC). The V call is TRBV23-1, the J call TRBJ2-7, with a possible D match to TRBD2 (7 bases). TRBV23-1 is noted as an ORF with a role that remains uncertain. The receptor's source is a man aged 40-50 years with alopecia areata. Some clones in this sample may be carry-over from other donors' samples. The CDR3 is CASSQSPGRGGPYEQYF. CDR3 sequence (DNA): TGCGCCAGCAGTCAATCGCCGGGTAGGGGGGGGCCTTACGAGCAGTACTTC.